These 29 T cell receptor beta chains came from one sample sequenced in a study of molecular identifiers for immune sequencing clone quantification. TCRdb independently ran MiXCR on the PCR reads; one entry per CDR3 protein. The sample contains about half a million distinct CDR3 sequences, roughly 25% of which appear only once. Source material: naive CD8+ T cells from blood, with Jurkat cell RNA spiked in. Specified subset: FACS-sorted CD8+CD4-CCR7+CD45RA+ naive T cells. These receptor sequences come from a human donor in good health. Some libraries in this study had Jurkat cell RNA spiked in.

As concerns this clonotype: Germline is not matched at one junction end, which may reflect a read error. The V call is TRBV5-3, the J call TRBJ2-3, with D possibly matching TRBD2 (7 bases). TRBV5-3 is placed among ORFs of uncertain function. The CDR3 extends over 15 amino acids. The CDR3 coding sequence is TGTGCCAGCAGCTTGATCGGGGGGCCGAGAGATACGCAGTGTTTT. It yields the protein CASSLIGGPRDTQCF.

As regards this clonotype: In this CDR3 the conserved last residue, phenylalanine or tryptophan, is missing, so a read error is likely. This chain links TRBV27 with TRBJ1-5, with D tentatively TRBD1 (5 bases). The V and J ends lost 9 bases and 3 bases respectively, with 12 bases between them. CDR1 is MNHEY, CDR2 SMNVEV, per germline (reference sequence). This CDR3 comprises 13 residues. The CDR3 sequence is CASSDSTNQPQHI. CDR3 coding DNA: TGTGCCAGTAGCGACAGTACCAATCAGCCCCAGCATATT.

This clonotype occurred a few times. The J gene is TRBJ2-1, the V gene TRBV27; 10 positions match TRBD2. V was clipped by 6 bases and J by 3 bases; unmatched bases: 5. CDR3 length: 15 amino acids. Per germline, CDR1 MNHEY and CDR2 SMNVEV (reference sequence). CDR3 in amino acids: CASSLAGEFYNEQFF. The CDR3 DNA sequence: TGTGCCAGCAGCCTAGCGGGAGAGTTCTACAATGAGCAGTTCTTC.

In this sample, this clonotype turned up many times. The V call is TRBV7-9, the J call TRBJ1-5; D is ambiguous. The CDR3 sequence is 14 residues long. Per the germline V gene, CDR1 is SEHNR and CDR2 is FQNEAQ (reference sequence). The V gene lost 0 bases and the J gene lost 2 bases, with 5 bases spanning the gap. For the CDR3, the DNA is TGTGCCAGCAGCTTAGCGTTGGGCAATCAGCCCCAGCATTTT. It is translated as CASSLALGNQPQHF.

This clonotype was observed a few times. V is TRBV3-1 and J is TRBJ1-4; D may be TRBD1 (6 bases). Deletions cut 4 bases from V and 9 bases from J, with 15 bases between. The CDR3 length is 14 residues. The germline V gene has CDR1 LGHDT and CDR2 YNNKEL (reference sequence). The CDR3 DNA is TGTGCCAGCAGCCCTGAACAGGGTAGGCAAAAACTGTTTTTT. This encodes CASSPEQGRQKLFF.

This sequence joins TRBV3-1 and TRBJ2-1; 7 bases are a match to TRBD2. This CDR3 is 19 amino acids long. Germline V lookup: CDR1 LGHDT, CDR2 YNNKEL (reference sequence). The V and J ends lost 1 base and 7 bases, in that order; junction bases with no gene match: 19. The CDR3 reads CASSQARPGPAGFRNEQFF. The CDR3 bases are TGTGCCAGCAGCCAAGCGCGCCCCGGACCAGCGGGGTTCAGGAATGAGCAGTTCTTC.

Turning to this clonotype: Its ends do not fully match the called genes, so a read error is possible. The rearrangement uses TRBV7-2 and TRBJ2-5; TRBD2 agrees at 7 bases. The CDR3 is 15 amino acids. The V gene's germline CDR1 is SGHTA and CDR2 FQGNSA. This CDR3 reads CASSFGAGVQEPQYF. DNA of the CDR3: TGTGCCAGCAGCTTTGGGGCGGGGGTTCAAGAGCCCCAGTACTTC.

In the case of this clonotype: A much larger clone sits a single nucleotide away, making a read error possible. The J gene is TRBJ2-3, the V gene TRBV7-6, with 7 bases matching TRBD2. The CDR3 is 15 residues long. Looked up from germline, CDR1 is SGHVS and CDR2 is FNYEAQ. The CDR3 sequence is CAGSLTGGFSDTQYF. The DNA for the CDR3 is TGTGCCGGCAGCTTAACGGGGGGTTTTTCAGATACGCAGTATTTT. The entire variable domain, with the rest obtained from reference TRBV7-6 and TRBJ2-3, is as follows: GAGVSQSPRYKVTKRGQDVALRCDPISGHVSLYWYRQALGQGPEFLTYFNYEAQQDKSGLPNDRFSAERPEGSISTLTIQRTEQRDSAMYRCAGSLTGGFSDTQYFGPGTRLTVL.

With regard to this clonotype: Compared with germline, one end of the junction differs, possibly owing to a read error. V gene TRBV5-3 combines with J gene TRBJ2-7; D is unclear. TRBV5-3 is given ORF status, its function remaining uncertain. This CDR3 region has 14 residues. CDR3 region: CASSLVPDNYEQCF. CDR3 DNA sequence: TGTGCCAGCAGCTTGGTGCCAGACAACTACGAGCAGTGCTTC.

V is TRBV7-3 and J is TRBJ2-3, with a weak D call TRBD2 (7 bases). Trimming pared 1 base from V and 5 bases from J, leaving 19 bases between. The CDR3 is 17 residues long. The germline CDR1 and CDR2 sequences are SGHTA and FQGTGA. In DNA, the CDR3 is TGTGCCAGCAGCTTAAAAGTCGGGGGGCGCGCGGGAGATACGCAGTATTTT. It encodes CASSLKVGGRAGDTQYF. Full variable domain (missing parts from reference TRBV7-3 and TRBJ2-3): GAGVSQTPSNKVTEKGKYVELRCDPISGHTALYWYRQSLGQGPEFLIYFQGTGAADDSGLPNDRFFAVRPEGSVSTLKIQRTERGDSAVYLCASSLKVGGRAGDTQYFGPGTRLTVL.

A few counts support this clonotype. The chain carries TRBV30 and TRBJ1-2, with D possibly matching TRBD1 (5 bases). The V end was cut by 2 bases, the J end by 10 bases, with 17 bases between. From germline, CDR1 is GTSNPN and CDR2 SVGIG (reference sequence). This CDR3 has 13 residues. CDR3 in DNA: TGTGCCTGGAGTATCTTACCGGGACCCCACTACACCTTC. Translating it yields CAWSILPGPHYTF.

J is TRBJ2-3 and V is TRBV12-3 or TRBV12-4; D might be TRBD1 or TRBD2, each matching 5 bases. This CDR3 comprises 17 residues. V shed 1 base and J shed 1 base, with 15 bases lying between them. The CDR3 here is CASSLGRQRGGTDTQYF. The CDR3 DNA is TGTGCCAGCAGTTTAGGCCGACAGAGGGGTGGCACAGATACGCAGTATTTT.

This clonotype was recorded once. The chain has TRBV12-3 or TRBV12-4 and TRBJ1-1, with D unclear. The V end lost 7 bases, the J end lost 5 bases, and 23 bases lay between the germline ends. CDR3 length equals 16 residues. The CDR3 is CASISLVWSVRTEAFF. The CDR3 region has the DNA TGTGCCAGCATTTCCCTGGTATGGAGCGTGAGAACTGAAGCTTTCTTT.

This clonotype occurred many times. This chain's CDR3 is CASSTKTSGATAKNIQYF. CDR3 nucleotide sequence: TGTGCCAGCAGCACGAAGACTAGCGGGGCGACAGCCAAAAACATTCAGTACTTC. The genes are TRBV2 and TRBJ2-4, with 11 bases matching TRBD2. This CDR3 region has 18 residues. The V segment lost 6 bases and the J segment 0 bases; nucleotides outside the gene matches: 10. The germline CDR1 and CDR2 sequences are SNHLY and FYNNEI.

This chain uses TRBV20-1 with TRBJ2-7; TRBD1 agrees at 9 bases. Germline CDR1 reads DFQATT; CDR2 reads SNEGSKA (reference sequence). The length of the CDR3 is 16 residues. V dropped 6 bases and J dropped 3; count of bases not matched to a gene: 15. The CDR3 sequence is CSASSVGQGTFYEQYF. CDR3 DNA: TGCAGTGCCAGCTCCGTGGGACAGGGCACTTTCTACGAGCAGTACTTC.

This clonotype was recorded at least ten times. The rearrangement links TRBV4-3 to TRBJ2-3; no clear D gene. The germline gives CDR1 LGHNA, CDR2 YSLEER. V dropped 1 base and J dropped 0 bases, with 2 bases sitting between them. The length of the CDR3 is 13 residues. This CDR3 is CASSQASTDTQYF. CDR3 in DNA: TGCGCCAGCAGCCAAGCTAGCACAGATACGCAGTATTTT.

This clonotype has more than one count but fewer than ten. The chain couples TRBV6-1 to TRBJ2-6; D is unresolved. This CDR3 spans 14 amino acids. With 2 bases removed from V and 3 bases from J, the gap between germline ends came to 5 bases. Germline CDR1 is MNHNS and CDR2 is SASEGT. The CDR3 nucleotides read TGTGCCAGCAGTGAAAGTGTTGGGGCCAACGTCCTGACTTTC. This translates into CASSESVGANVLTF.

A remark on this clonotype: A much larger clone lies one base from this, so it may be a read error. V and J are TRBV28 and TRBJ1-5, with D unclear. Germline values: CDR1 MDHEN, CDR2 SYDVKM. The CDR3 is 13 residues long. The CDR3 region has the DNA TGTGCCAGCAGCCTAGAGTGGAATCAGCCCCAGCGTTTT. Amino acid sequence: CASSLEWNQPQRF.

The V gene is TRBV27, the J gene TRBJ1-5; 10 bases line up with TRBD1. Looked up from germline, CDR1 is MNHEY and CDR2 is SMNVEV (reference sequence). The J segment lost 0 bases and the V segment lost 6 bases, leaving 5 bases of the junction unmatched. CDR3 size: 16 residues. The CDR3 spells CASSPDRGDSNQPQHF. The CDR3 coding sequence is TGTGCCAGCAGCCCGGACAGGGGGGATAGCAATCAGCCCCAGCATTTT.

This clonotype was observed a few times. This rearrangement joins TRBV30 to TRBJ2-5, with 9 bases that match TRBD1. Germline V gene lookup returns CDR1 GTSNPN and CDR2 SVGIG (reference sequence). Trimming at V came to 1 base and at J to 2 bases, leaving 2 bases not matched to a gene. The CDR3 consists of 14 residues. The CDR3 spells CAWSAGQGQETQYF. The CDR3 DNA reads as TGTGCCTGGAGTGCCGGACAGGGGCAAGAGACCCAGTACTTC. Filled out from reference TRBV30 and TRBJ2-5, the complete variable domain reads SQTIHQWPATLVQPVGSPLSLECTVEGTSNPNLYWYRQAAGRGLQLLFYSVGIGQISSEVPQNLSASRPQDRQFILSSKKLLLSDSGFYLCAWSAGQGQETQYFGPGTRLLVL.

The chain recombines TRBV2 with TRBJ2-3; 8 nucleotides align to TRBD2. This CDR3 contains 12 residues. Trimming removed 6 bases from V and 10 bases from J; junction bases left unmatched: 6. Per germline, CDR1 SNHLY and CDR2 FYNNEI. DNA of the CDR3: TGTGCCAGCAGAGGACTAGCCTTGTCGCAGTATTTT. Protein: CASRGLALSQYF.

This clonotype occurred a few times. One end of the junction is discordant with germline, which a read error may explain. V is TRBV12-3 or TRBV12-4 and J is TRBJ1-2; possible D gene TRBD1, 6 bases. There are 13 residues in the CDR3. As DNA, the CDR3 is TGTGCCAGCAATTTAGGGGGGAACTATGGCTACACCTTC. Translated, it gives CASNLGGNYGYTF.

This clonotype came up a few times. The rearrangement links TRBV7-2 to TRBJ2-1, with TRBD1 as a possible D gene (5 bases). The CDR3 is 12 amino acids. V dropped 4 bases and J dropped 6 bases, with 7 bases sitting between them. The germline gives CDR1 SGHTA, CDR2 FQGNSA. The CDR3 sequence is CASSWTSNEQFF. In nucleotides, the CDR3 is TGTGCCAGCAGCTGGACAAGCAATGAGCAGTTCTTC.

This clonotype has more than one count but fewer than ten. This rearrangement joins TRBV6-5 to TRBJ2-2; perhaps TRBD1 as D (6 bases). The CDR3 totals 17 residues. Germline assignment: CDR1 MNHEY and CDR2 SVGAGI. The V end was cut by 6 bases, the J end by 2 bases, with 19 bases between. The chain's CDR3 is CASRDNNRDGNTGELFF. CDR3 coding DNA: TGTGCCAGCAGGGACAATAACAGGGATGGAAACACCGGGGAGCTGTTTTTT.

V gene TRBV7-9 combines with J gene TRBJ2-5, with 7 bases fitting TRBD1. After removal of 7 bases from V and 5 bases from J, the junction contained 10 bases not matched to a gene. From germline, CDR1 is SEHNR and CDR2 FQNEAQ (reference sequence). The CDR3 has 14 amino acids. The CDR3 DNA reads TGTGCCAGCACCCTCACAGGGGTTTCGGAGACCCAGTACTTC. This sequence encodes CASTLTGVSETQYF.

This clonotype appeared a single time. The junction shows a germline mismatch at one end, possibly a read error. V usage is TRBV20-1 and J usage is TRBJ2-4, with a weak D call TRBD2 (5 bases). The CDR3 consists of 15 residues. Germline values: CDR1 DFQATT, CDR2 SNEGSKA (reference sequence). As DNA, the CDR3 is TGCAGTGCTAGAGGAAGAGAGCTAGCCAAAAACACTCAGTACTTC. Translated: CSARGRELAKNTQYF.

In this sample, this clonotype turned up many times. The V gene is TRBV9, the J gene TRBJ2-2, with D hard to call. This CDR3 spans 11 amino acids. Germline assignment: CDR1 SGDLS and CDR2 YYNGEE. Trimming removed 0 bases at V and 10 bases at J, with 4 bases between. CDR3 in DNA: TGTGCCAGCAGCGTAGATCAGGAGCTGTTTTTT. Its translation is CASSVDQELFF.

This clonotype was found many times. This chain joins TRBV20-1 and TRBJ2-2, with unresolved D. CDR3 length: 13 amino acids. Trimming took 6 bases from V and 0 from J, leaving 8 bases between them. The germline gives CDR1 DFQATT, CDR2 SNEGSKA (reference sequence). CDR3 sequence reads: CSALGPNTGELFF. CDR3 nucleotides: TGCAGTGCCCTTGGGCCGAACACCGGGGAGCTGTTTTTT.

As regards this clonotype: The junction shows a germline mismatch at one end, possibly a read error. This chain links TRBV3-1 with TRBJ2-5; 11 nucleotides agree with TRBD2. Germline CDR1 and CDR2: LGHDT and YNNKEL (reference sequence). The CDR3 has 16 residues. CDR3 bases: TGTGCCAGCAGCCTGCTAGCGGGGGGATTCCAAGAGCCCCAGTACTTC. This translates into CASSLLAGGFQEPQYF.